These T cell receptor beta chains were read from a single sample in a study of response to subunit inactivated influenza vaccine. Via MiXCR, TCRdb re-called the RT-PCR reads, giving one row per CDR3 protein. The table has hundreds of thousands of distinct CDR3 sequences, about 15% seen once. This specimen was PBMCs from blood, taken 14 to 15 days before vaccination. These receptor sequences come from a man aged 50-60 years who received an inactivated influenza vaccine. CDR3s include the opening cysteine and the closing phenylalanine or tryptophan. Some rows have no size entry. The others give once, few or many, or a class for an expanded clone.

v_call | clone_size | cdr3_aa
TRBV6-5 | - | CASSYSTGPYQETQYF
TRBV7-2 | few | CASSYAPTGGSGNTIYF
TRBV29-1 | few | CSVEDAVGVSDTQYF
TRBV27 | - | CASSFYRTSGVTDTQYF
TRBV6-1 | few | CASTQFGNYGYTF
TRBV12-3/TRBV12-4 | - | CASSIQDGQGHGYTF
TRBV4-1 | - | CASSQDYIRAGVMETQYF
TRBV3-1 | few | CASSQEDRANVLTF
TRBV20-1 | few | CSAREMGQETQYF
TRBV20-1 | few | CSARTPSGNTIYF
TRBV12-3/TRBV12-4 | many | CASSLGSGSVEQFF
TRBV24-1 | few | CATASGRASDSETQYF
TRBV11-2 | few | CASSLKDRKFF
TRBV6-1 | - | CASSTTRDRGPYTQYF
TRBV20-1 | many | CSANDRQGYNSPLHF
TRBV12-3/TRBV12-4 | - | CASRPPANYGYTF
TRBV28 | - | CASRERGWGSYEQYF
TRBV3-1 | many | CASSQDGDRFSQLEQFF
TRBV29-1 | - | CSVEFRERMNTEAFF
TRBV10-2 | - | CASSETGTIAEPQHF
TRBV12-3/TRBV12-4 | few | CASSRTGGLYEQYF
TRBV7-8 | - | CASNLLAGGFDEQFF
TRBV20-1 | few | CSATPRGGSYEQYF
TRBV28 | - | CASRATGTNYEQYF
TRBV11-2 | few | CASSFGTSSTDTQYF
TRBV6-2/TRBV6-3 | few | CASTLSPTNTGELFF
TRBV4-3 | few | CASSLSSESYNEQFF
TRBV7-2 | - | CASSPLAGLGNEQFF
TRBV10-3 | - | CAIRADSTDTQYF
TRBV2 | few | CASSGALTSGSLETQYF
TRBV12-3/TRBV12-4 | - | CASINRGRGRAFF
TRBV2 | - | CASSGSQETQYF
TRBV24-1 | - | CATSDPRQGTNTGELFF
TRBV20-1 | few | CSASGPHVRNEQFF
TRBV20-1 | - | CSARPTGGAENEQFF
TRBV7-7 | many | CASSQTGRGETQYF
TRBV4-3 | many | CASSQGNLNTEAFF